A selection of T cell receptor beta chains follows, all from one sample in a study of OX40 agonist ivuxolimab in advanced cancers. Sequencing used immunoSEQ multiplex PCR; TCRdb keeps in-frame clones, though not all of them. The data hold 20,000 to 25,000 clones, with approximately 83% observed a single time. The sample was CD4+ or CD8+ T cells sorted from blood, taken in a trial of the OX40 agonist ivuxolimab. The receptor source for this set is an adult with an advanced solid tumor such as melanoma, head and neck, liver or kidney cancer. The CDR3 runs from the conserved cysteine through the conserved F or W. The order of the fields is V gene, clone size, D gene, J gene, CDR3 DNA, CDR3 protein. D genes are given only for firm matches. The size entry is marked missing in some rows and otherwise reads once, few, many or a size class.

V gene: TRBV6-1; clone size: .; D gene: .; J gene: TRBJ2-7; CDR3 DNA: TGTGCCAGCAGTGAAATTGCCTACGAGCAGTACTTC; CDR3 protein: CASSEIAYEQYF
V gene: TRBV6-4; clone size: .; D gene: .; J gene: TRBJ2-2; CDR3 DNA: TGTGCCAGCAGTGACAGGACAGAGTCCGGGGAGCTGTTTTTT; CDR3 protein: CASSDRTESGELFF
V gene: TRBV6-5; clone size: once; D gene: .; J gene: TRBJ2-3; CDR3 DNA: TGTGCCAGCAGAACCGCGGGGATGAGCACAGATACGCAGTATTTT; CDR3 protein: CASRTAGMSTDTQYF
V gene: TRBV28; clone size: few; D gene: TRBD1; J gene: TRBJ1-5; CDR3 DNA: TGTGCCTGTTGGACAGGATTTAGCAATCAGCCCCAGCATTTT; CDR3 protein: CACWTGFSNQPQHF
V gene: TRBV4-2; clone size: once; D gene: TRBD2; J gene: TRBJ2-7; CDR3 DNA: TGTGCCAGCAGCGAGATCGGACTAGTGGCCGAGCAGTACTTC; CDR3 protein: CASSEIGLVAEQYF
V gene: TRBV29-1; clone size: .; D gene: .; J gene: TRBJ2-5; CDR3 DNA: TGCAGCGTTGTGGGCCTTAGACCTATGGACGGGGAGACCCAGTACTTC; CDR3 protein: CSVVGLRPMDGETQYF
V gene: TRBV7-3; clone size: .; D gene: TRBD2; J gene: TRBJ2-1; CDR3 DNA: TGTGCCAGCAGCCCTTCCCCGGACGGGGGGAATGAGCAGTTCTTC; CDR3 protein: CASSPSPDGGNEQFF
V gene: TRBV30; clone size: once; D gene: .; J gene: TRBJ1-2; CDR3 DNA: TGTGCCTGGAGGGCCAGAGGGGGGTTTGGCTACACCTTC; CDR3 protein: CAWRARGGFGYTF
V gene: TRBV7-3; clone size: medium-sized; D gene: TRBD1; J gene: TRBJ2-3; CDR3 DNA: TGTGCCAGCAGCCCAGACAGGGCCGCAGATACGCAGTATTTT; CDR3 protein: CASSPDRAADTQYF
V gene: TRBV5-4; clone size: .; D gene: .; J gene: TRBJ2-3; CDR3 DNA: TGTGCCAGCAGCTTGACATCTCTCCGGTTCACAGATACGCAGTATTTT; CDR3 protein: CASSLTSLRFTDTQYF
V gene: TRBV5-4; clone size: .; D gene: TRBD1; J gene: TRBJ2-4; CDR3 DNA: TGTGCCAGCAGCGGCGGGACAGGGGGTCTAGCCAAAAACATTCAGTACTTC; CDR3 protein: CASSGGTGGLAKNIQYF
V gene: TRBV5-1; clone size: .; D gene: TRBD1; J gene: TRBJ2-7; CDR3 DNA: TGCGCCAGCAGCTTGGGACAGGGACACTTCCAAGAGCAGTACTTC; CDR3 protein: CASSLGQGHFQEQYF
V gene: TRBV6-6; clone size: .; D gene: .; J gene: TRBJ2-1; CDR3 DNA: TGTGCCAGCAGTTACTTTTTGAATGAGCAGTTCTTC; CDR3 protein: CASSYFLNEQFF
V gene: TRBV19; clone size: .; D gene: TRBD1; J gene: TRBJ1-2; CDR3 DNA: TGTGCCAGTAGGCCGCCGGGACAGGGGGCGCAGAGCTATGGCTACACCTTC; CDR3 protein: CASRPPGQGAQSYGYTF
V gene: TRBV6-1; clone size: few; D gene: .; J gene: TRBJ2-1; CDR3 DNA: TGTGCCAGCAGTGAAATCCAGGTTGAGCAGTTCTTC; CDR3 protein: CASSEIQVEQFF
V gene: TRBV14; clone size: .; D gene: TRBD2; J gene: TRBJ2-4; CDR3 DNA: TGTGCCAGCAGCCCTTCCCCCGGGACTAGCAAGGCCAAAAACATTCAGTACTTC; CDR3 protein: CASSPSPGTSKAKNIQYF
V gene: TRBV28; clone size: .; D gene: .; J gene: TRBJ2-7; CDR3 DNA: TGTGCCAGCAGTTTGCAACGTTTTAGCCGGGACGAGCAGTACTTC; CDR3 protein: CASSLQRFSRDEQYF
V gene: TRBV29-1; clone size: .; D gene: TRBD1; J gene: TRBJ1-1; CDR3 DNA: TGCAGCGGCCAGGACAGGTCCGATAGTTTGAACACTGAAGCTTTCTTT; CDR3 protein: CSGQDRSDSLNTEAFF
V gene: TRBV19; clone size: few; D gene: .; J gene: TRBJ2-1; CDR3 DNA: TGTGCCAGTAGTATCGGGGCCCGTATCCTTGATAATGAGCAGTTCTTC; CDR3 protein: CASSIGARILDNEQFF
V gene: TRBV19; clone size: .; D gene: TRBD2; J gene: TRBJ2-1; CDR3 DNA: TGTGCCAGTAGTTGGCTAGCGGGAGGGTTGGGTGAGCAGTTCTTC; CDR3 protein: CASSWLAGGLGEQFF
V gene: TRBV7-9; clone size: .; D gene: TRBD2; J gene: TRBJ2-1; CDR3 DNA: TGTGCCAGCAGCCCCCTGAGCGGGAGAGCCTACAATGAGCAGTTCTTC; CDR3 protein: CASSPLSGRAYNEQFF
V gene: TRBV5-1; clone size: .; D gene: TRBD1; J gene: TRBJ2-4; CDR3 DNA: TGCGCCAGCAGCCCAGACAGGGGACTTGCCAAAAACATTCAGTACTTC; CDR3 protein: CASSPDRGLAKNIQYF
V gene: TRBV5-4; clone size: .; D gene: .; J gene: TRBJ1-5; CDR3 DNA: TGTGCCAGCAGCTTGGGGGGGGAAGTTTCTAGCAATCAGCCCCAGCATTTT; CDR3 protein: CASSLGGEVSSNQPQHF
V gene: TRBV19; clone size: once; D gene: .; J gene: TRBJ1-1; CDR3 DNA: TGTGCCAGTAGTACCCGGGACGCCACTGAAGCTTTCTTT; CDR3 protein: CASSTRDATEAFF
V gene: TRBV6-1; clone size: once; D gene: TRBD2; J gene: TRBJ2-7; CDR3 DNA: TGTGCCATCAGTGAGCCACTCGGTCCAGCGGGAGACTACGAGCAGTACTTC; CDR3 protein: CAISEPLGPAGDYEQYF
V gene: TRBV7-9; clone size: .; D gene: TRBD2; J gene: TRBJ2-1; CDR3 DNA: TGTGCCAGCAGCCCGACTAGCGGGAGGGCCTGGCTCTACAATGAGCAGTTCTTC; CDR3 protein: CASSPTSGRAWLYNEQFF
V gene: TRBV7-9; clone size: once; D gene: .; J gene: TRBJ1-4; CDR3 DNA: TGTGCCAGCAGTGATGGGCCAGATGAAAAACTGTTTTTT; CDR3 protein: CASSDGPDEKLFF
V gene: TRBV21-1; clone size: .; D gene: .; J gene: TRBJ2-7; CDR3 DNA: TGTGCCAGCAGCAAAGGAAGGCTTAGAGCTAGCCAATACCAGTCCTACGAGCAGTACTTC; CDR3 protein: CASSKGRLRASQYQSYEQYF
V gene: TRBV21-1; clone size: .; D gene: .; J gene: TRBJ2-7; CDR3 DNA: TGTGCCAGCAGCAAATCGGACCCAGGGACTAGGGGCTACGAGCAGTACTTC; CDR3 protein: CASSKSDPGTRGYEQYF
V gene: TRBV5-4; clone size: few; D gene: .; J gene: TRBJ1-5; CDR3 DNA: TGTGCCAGCAGTCCCTGGCCAGGTAGCAATCAGCCCCAGCATTTT; CDR3 protein: CASSPWPGSNQPQHF
V gene: TRBV6-1; clone size: .; D gene: TRBD1; J gene: TRBJ1-4; CDR3 DNA: TGTGCCAGCAGTGAAGGACAGGGGGCTGAAAAACTGTTTTTT; CDR3 protein: CASSEGQGAEKLFF
V gene: TRBV5-1; clone size: .; D gene: TRBD2; J gene: TRBJ2-3; CDR3 DNA: TGCGCCAGCAGCTCAAAGCGGGAGCGGGCAGATACGCAGTATTTT; CDR3 protein: CASSSKRERADTQYF
V gene: TRBV7-6; clone size: .; D gene: .; J gene: TRBJ2-1; CDR3 DNA: TGTGCCAGCAGCTTAGCCTCCCGGCGGAGCTCCTACAATGAGCAGTTCTTC; CDR3 protein: CASSLASRRSSYNEQFF
V gene: TRBV6-5; clone size: .; D gene: .; J gene: TRBJ2-1; CDR3 DNA: TGTGCCAGCAGCCGATCTGGGGGTCGGAATGAGCAGTTCTTC; CDR3 protein: CASSRSGGRNEQFF
V gene: TRBV6-1; clone size: once; D gene: .; J gene: TRBJ1-1; CDR3 DNA: TGTGCCAGCAGTCCATGGGTTGGGGGGGACACTGAAGCTTTCTTT; CDR3 protein: CASSPWVGGDTEAFF
V gene: TRBV27; clone size: .; D gene: .; J gene: TRBJ2-1; CDR3 DNA: TGTGCCAGCAGTTTGCGACAGGACATGTACAATGAGCAGTTCTTC; CDR3 protein: CASSLRQDMYNEQFF
V gene: TRBV7-9; clone size: .; D gene: TRBD1; J gene: TRBJ2-2; CDR3 DNA: TGTGCCAGCAGCTTAAGGACAGGGCGGCTGAGTACCGGGGAGCTGTTTTTT; CDR3 protein: CASSLRTGRLSTGELFF
V gene: TRBV10-3; clone size: once; D gene: TRBD1; J gene: TRBJ2-3; CDR3 DNA: TGTGCCATCATGGGACAGGGGGCTGGCACAGATACGCAGTATTTT; CDR3 protein: CAIMGQGAGTDTQYF